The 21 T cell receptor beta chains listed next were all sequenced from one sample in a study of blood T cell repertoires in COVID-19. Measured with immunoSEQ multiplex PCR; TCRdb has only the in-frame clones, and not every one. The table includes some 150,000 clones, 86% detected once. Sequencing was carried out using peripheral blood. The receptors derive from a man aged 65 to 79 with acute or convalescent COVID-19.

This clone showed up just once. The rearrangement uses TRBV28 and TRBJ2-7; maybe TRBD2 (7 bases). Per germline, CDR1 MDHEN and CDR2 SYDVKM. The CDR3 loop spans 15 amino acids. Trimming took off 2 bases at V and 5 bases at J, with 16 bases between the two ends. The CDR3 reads CASSLVTGGRDEQYF. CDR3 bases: TGTGCCAGCAGTTTAGTCACGGGGGGCAGGGACGAGCAGTACTTC.

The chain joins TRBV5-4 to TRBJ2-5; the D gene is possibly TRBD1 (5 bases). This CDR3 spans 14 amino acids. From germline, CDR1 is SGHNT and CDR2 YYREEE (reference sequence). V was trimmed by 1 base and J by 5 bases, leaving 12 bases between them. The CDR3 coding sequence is TGTGCCAGCAGCTTGAGATCAGGGAAGGAGACCCAGTACTTC. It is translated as CASSLRSGKETQYF.

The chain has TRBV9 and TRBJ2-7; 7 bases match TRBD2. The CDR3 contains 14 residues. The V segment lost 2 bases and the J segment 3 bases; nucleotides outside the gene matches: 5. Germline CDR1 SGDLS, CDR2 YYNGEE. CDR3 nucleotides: TGTGCCAGCAGCGTTCAAGCGGGGAGCTACGAGCAGTACTTC. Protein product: CASSVQAGSYEQYF. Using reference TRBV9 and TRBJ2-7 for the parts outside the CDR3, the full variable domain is DSGVTQTPKHLITATGQRVTLRCSPRSGDLSVYWYQQSLDQGLQFLIQYYNGEERAKGNILERFSAQQFPDLHSELNLSSLELGDSALYFCASSVQAGSYEQYFGPGTRLTVT.

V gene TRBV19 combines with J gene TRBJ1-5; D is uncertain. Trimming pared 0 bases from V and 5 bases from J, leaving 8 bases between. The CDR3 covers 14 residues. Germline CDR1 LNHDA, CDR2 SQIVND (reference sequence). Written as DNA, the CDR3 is TGTGCCAGTAGTATAGATAACGAGTATCAGCCCCAGCATTTT. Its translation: CASSIDNEYQPQHF.

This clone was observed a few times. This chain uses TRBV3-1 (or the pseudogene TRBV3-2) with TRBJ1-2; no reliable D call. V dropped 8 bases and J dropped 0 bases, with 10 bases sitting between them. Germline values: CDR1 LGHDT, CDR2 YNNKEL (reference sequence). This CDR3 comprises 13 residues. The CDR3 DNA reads TGTGCCAGCTCATCCGCAGCTAACTATGGCTACACCTTC. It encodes CASSSAANYGYTF.

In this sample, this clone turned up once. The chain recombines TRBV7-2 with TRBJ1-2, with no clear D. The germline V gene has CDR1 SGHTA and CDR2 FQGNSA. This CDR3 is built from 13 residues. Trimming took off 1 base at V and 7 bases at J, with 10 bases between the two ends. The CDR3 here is CASSLDRGGGYTF. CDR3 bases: TGTGCCAGCAGCTTAGACCGCGGAGGTGGCTACACCTTC.

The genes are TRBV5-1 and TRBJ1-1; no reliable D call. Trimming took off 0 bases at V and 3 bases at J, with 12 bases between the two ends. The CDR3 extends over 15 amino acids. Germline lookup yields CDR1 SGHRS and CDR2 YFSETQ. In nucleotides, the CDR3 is TGCGCCAGCAGCTTGGAGACTAACGGGCACACTGAAGCTTTCTTT. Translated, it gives CASSLETNGHTEAFF.

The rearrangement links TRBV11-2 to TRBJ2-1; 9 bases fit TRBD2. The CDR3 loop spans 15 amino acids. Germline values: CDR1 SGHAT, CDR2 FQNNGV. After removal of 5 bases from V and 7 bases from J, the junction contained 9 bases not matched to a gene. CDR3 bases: TGTGCCAGCAGCCTTGGGCGGGGGGGCTTAAATGAGCAGTTCTTC. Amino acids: CASSLGRGGLNEQFF.

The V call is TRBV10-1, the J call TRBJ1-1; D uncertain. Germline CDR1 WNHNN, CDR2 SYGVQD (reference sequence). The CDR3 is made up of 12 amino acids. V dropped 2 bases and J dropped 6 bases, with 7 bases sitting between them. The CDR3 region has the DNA TGCGCCAGCAGTGAGAAATCGGCTGAAGCTTTCTTT. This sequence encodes CASSEKSAEAFF.

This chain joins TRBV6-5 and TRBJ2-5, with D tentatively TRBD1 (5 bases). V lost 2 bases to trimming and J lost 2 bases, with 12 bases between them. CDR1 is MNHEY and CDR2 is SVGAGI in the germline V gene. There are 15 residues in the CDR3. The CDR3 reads CASSYPRQSQETQYF. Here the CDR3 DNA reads TGTGCCAGCAGTTACCCGAGACAGTCTCAAGAGACCCAGTACTTC.

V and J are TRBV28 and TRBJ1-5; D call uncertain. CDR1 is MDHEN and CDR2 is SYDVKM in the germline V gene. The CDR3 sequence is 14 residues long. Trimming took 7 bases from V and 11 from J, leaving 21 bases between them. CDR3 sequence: CASTLVGSLGAQHF. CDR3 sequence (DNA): TGTGCCAGCACCCTTGTGGGGAGTTTAGGAGCCCAGCATTTT.

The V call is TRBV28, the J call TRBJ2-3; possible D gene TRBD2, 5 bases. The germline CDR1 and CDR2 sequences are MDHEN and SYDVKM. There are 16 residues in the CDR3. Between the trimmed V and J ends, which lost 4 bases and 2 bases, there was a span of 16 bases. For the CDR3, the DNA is TGTGCCAGCAGTTGGGGTGGGAGCCAACTCACAGATACGCAGTATTTT. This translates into CASSWGGSQLTDTQYF.

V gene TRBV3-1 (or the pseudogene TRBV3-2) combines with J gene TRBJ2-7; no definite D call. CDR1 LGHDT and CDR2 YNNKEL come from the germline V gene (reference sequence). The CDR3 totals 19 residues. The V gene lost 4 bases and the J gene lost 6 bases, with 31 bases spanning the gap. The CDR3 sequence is CASSPYPPRQEGFLAEQYF. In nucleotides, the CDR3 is TGTGCCAGCAGCCCTTACCCTCCCCGCCAGGAAGGTTTCCTTGCCGAGCAGTACTTC.

For the CDR3, the DNA is TGCGCCAGCAGCTTCCGACCGGGACAGGGAAACACCATATATTTT. Protein: CASSFRPGQGNTIYF. The V and J genes are TRBV5-1 and TRBJ1-3; 7 nucleotides agree with TRBD1. CDR1 and CDR2 from the germline V gene are SGHRS and YFSETQ. The CDR3 runs to 15 residues. The V and J ends lost 2 bases and 4 bases, in that order; junction bases with no gene match: 6.

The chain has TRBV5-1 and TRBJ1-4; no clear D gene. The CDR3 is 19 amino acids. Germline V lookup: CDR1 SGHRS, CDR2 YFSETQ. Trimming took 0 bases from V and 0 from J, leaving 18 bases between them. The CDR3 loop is CASSLGLGRLTATNEKLFF. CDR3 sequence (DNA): TGCGCCAGCAGCTTGGGATTAGGCAGACTGACTGCAACTAATGAAAAACTGTTTTTT.

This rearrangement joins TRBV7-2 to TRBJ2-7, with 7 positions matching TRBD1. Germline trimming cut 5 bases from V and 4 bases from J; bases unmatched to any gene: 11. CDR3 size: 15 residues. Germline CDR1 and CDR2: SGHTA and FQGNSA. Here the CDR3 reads CASSVTVGGGYEQYF. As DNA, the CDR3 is TGTGCCAGCAGCGTTACAGTAGGGGGCGGTTACGAGCAGTACTTC.

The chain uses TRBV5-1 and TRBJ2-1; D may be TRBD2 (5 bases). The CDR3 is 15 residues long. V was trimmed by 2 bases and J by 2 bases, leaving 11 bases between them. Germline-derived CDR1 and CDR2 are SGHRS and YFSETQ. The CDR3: CASSFGLAPYNEQFF. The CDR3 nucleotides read TGCGCCAGCAGCTTCGGGCTAGCCCCCTACAATGAGCAGTTCTTC.

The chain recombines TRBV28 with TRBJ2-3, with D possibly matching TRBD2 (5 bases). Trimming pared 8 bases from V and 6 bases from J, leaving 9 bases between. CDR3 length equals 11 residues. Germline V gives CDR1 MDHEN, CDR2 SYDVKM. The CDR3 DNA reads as TGTGCCAGCGGACTGCGGGATACGCAGTATTTT. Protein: CASGLRDTQYF.

CDR3 region: CASSLSGPPYNEQFF. CDR3 coding DNA: TGTGCCAGCAGTTTATCGGGGCCTCCCTACAATGAGCAGTTCTTC. The chain recombines TRBV27 with TRBJ2-1; possible D gene TRBD1, 5 bases. This CDR3 spans 15 amino acids. With 0 bases removed from V and 2 bases from J, the gap between germline ends came to 8 bases. Per germline, CDR1 MNHEY and CDR2 SMNVEV (reference sequence).

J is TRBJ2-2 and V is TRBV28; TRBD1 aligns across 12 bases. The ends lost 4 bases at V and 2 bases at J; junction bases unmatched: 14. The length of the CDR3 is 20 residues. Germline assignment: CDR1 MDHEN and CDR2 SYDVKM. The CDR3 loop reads CASSYSGDRGPPINTGELFF. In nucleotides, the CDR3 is TGTGCCAGCAGTTATTCAGGGGACAGGGGGCCCCCAATTAACACCGGGGAGCTGTTTTTT.

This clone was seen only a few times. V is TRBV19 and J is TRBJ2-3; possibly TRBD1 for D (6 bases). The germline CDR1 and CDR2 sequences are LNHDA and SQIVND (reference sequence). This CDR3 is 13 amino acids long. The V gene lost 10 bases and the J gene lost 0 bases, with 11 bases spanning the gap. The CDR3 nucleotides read TGTGCCACCGGACAGCGTAGCACAGATACGCAGTATTTT. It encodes CATGQRSTDTQYF. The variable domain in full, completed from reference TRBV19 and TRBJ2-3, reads DGGITQSPKYLFRKEGQNVTLSCEQNLNHDAMYWYRQDPGQGLRLIYYSQIVNDFQKGDIAEGYSVSREKKESFPLTVTSAQKNPTAFYLCATGQRSTDTQYFGPGTRLTVL.